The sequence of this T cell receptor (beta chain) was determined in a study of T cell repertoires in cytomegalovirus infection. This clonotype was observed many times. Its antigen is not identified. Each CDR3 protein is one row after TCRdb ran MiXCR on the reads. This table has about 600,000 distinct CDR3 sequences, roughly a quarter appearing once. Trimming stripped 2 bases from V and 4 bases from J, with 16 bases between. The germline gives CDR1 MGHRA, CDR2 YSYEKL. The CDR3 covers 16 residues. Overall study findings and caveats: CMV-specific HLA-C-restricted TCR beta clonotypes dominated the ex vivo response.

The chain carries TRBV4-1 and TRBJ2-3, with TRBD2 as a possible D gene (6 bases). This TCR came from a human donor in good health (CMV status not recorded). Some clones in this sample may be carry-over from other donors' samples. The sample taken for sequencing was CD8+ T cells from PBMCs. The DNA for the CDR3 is TGCGCCAGCAGCCAATCCCCGGGAGTAGCCCCAGATACGCAGTATTTT. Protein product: CASSQSPGVAPDTQYF.